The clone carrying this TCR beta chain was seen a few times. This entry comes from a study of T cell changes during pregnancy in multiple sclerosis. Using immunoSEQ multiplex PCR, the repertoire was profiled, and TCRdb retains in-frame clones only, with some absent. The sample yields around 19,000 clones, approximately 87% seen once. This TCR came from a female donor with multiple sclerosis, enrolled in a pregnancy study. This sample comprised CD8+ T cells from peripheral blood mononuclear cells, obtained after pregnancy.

The CDR3 coding sequence is TGTGCCAGCAGCCCAGGATACACCGGGGAGCTGTTTTTT. This encodes CASSPGYTGELFF. The chain employs TRBV7-3 and TRBJ2-2; D is unclear. The length of the CDR3 is 13 residues. Germline-derived CDR1 and CDR2 are SGHTA and FQGTGA. With 5 bases removed from V and 3 bases from J, the gap between germline ends came to 7 bases.